This T cell receptor (beta chain) appears in the sequencing data of a study of early T cells in non-severe SARS-CoV-2 infection. Findings and caveats of the study: Private and CD4 specificities were missed by VDJdb matching, skewed to anti-spike CD8.

Individual cDNA molecules received unique molecular identifiers during library preparation. TCRdb analysed the 5' RACE reads with MiXCR anew, one entry per CDR3 protein. The table has under 70,000 distinct CDR3 sequences, around a tenth seen once; the top ten hold 3.5% to 4%. At least ten counts were recorded for this clonotype. What it binds is unknown. In germline, CDR1 is ENHRY, CDR2 SYGVKD. V was pared by 3 bases and J by 0 bases, with 14 bases between. This CDR3 comprises 16 residues. This chain connects TRBV10-3 to TRBJ1-1; possible D gene TRBD1, 5 bases. Material for sequencing was whole blood. The source of this sequence is an adult who was a healthcare worker with PCR-confirmed SARS-CoV-2 infection or an uninfected control (not recorded which). The CDR3 DNA reads TGTGCCATCAGTGACCCAGGGAGAGACATGAACACTGAAGCTTTCTTT. Protein sequence: CAISDPGRDMNTEAFF.